This T cell receptor (beta chain) was found in a study of OX40 agonist ivuxolimab in advanced cancers. Study background: Across the patients, intravenous ivuxolimab was delivered every 2 weeks at 0.01 to 10 mg/kg.

CDR1 and CDR2 from the germline V gene are SQVTM and ANQGSEA. There are 14 residues in the CDR3. J was trimmed by 1 base and V by 8 bases; bases with no gene match: 7. The method was immunoSEQ multiplex PCR; TCRdb's version includes in-frame clones alone and lacks a portion of them. The sample lists tens of thousands of clones, about 93% occurring once. This clonotype was obtained from an adult with an advanced solid tumor such as melanoma, head and neck, liver or kidney cancer. V usage is TRBV29-1 and J usage is TRBJ2-1; the match to TRBD2 covers 8 bases. The specimen was CD4+ or CD8+ T cells sorted from blood, collected in a trial of the OX40 agonist ivuxolimab. CDR3 in amino acids: CSFFGGDSYNEQFF. DNA for the CDR3: TGCAGCTTTTTCGGGGGGGATTCCTACAATGAGCAGTTCTTC.